This entry concerns a single TCR beta chain. Its binding antigen is unknown. The record has no base qualities; no much larger clone is one base away. Library preparation was by the immunoSEQ multiplex PCR assay. A mixture of 60 forward primers for TCR Vbeta segments and 13 reverse primers for TCR Jbeta segments was used in the multiplex PCR. The CDR3 region of rearranged TCR beta genes was amplified from genomic DNA with a multiplex PCR assay. On the Illumina HiSeq System, the amplified TCR beta libraries were sequenced as 87-base-pair reads. The source study handled its data this way. In a later analysis, 77 million or so unique TCR beta chains were counted across the approximately 670 repertoires, and roughly 11 million of these chains were shared by at least two donors. A nearest-neighbor algorithm error-corrected the raw reads and collapsed the reads into unique sequences, merging closely related sequences to remove PCR and sequencing errors. CDR3 sequences were aligned to IMGT reference sequences to assign V, D and J gene segments. For a sequence to be retained, a match of at least six nucleotides was required to both a V gene segment and a J gene segment. Rearrangements were classified as productive when the CDR3 lacked stop codons and remained in frame with V and J, and all other rearrangements were classified as non-productive. Following IMGT convention, CDR3 was defined as the stretch from the second conserved V-encoded cysteine up to the conserved J-encoded phenylalanine. In an earlier analysis of approximately 500 of the donors, sequences lacking an unambiguous match to a single V gene segment were excluded. In an earlier analysis of around 590 of the donors, a V segment was called functional when productive rearrangements were above 56.7%, and segregating when the standard deviation between donors exceeded 5%. A statistical classification framework was developed to diagnose cytomegalovirus status using the catalog of TCR beta chain sequences. A later analysis assigned V and J genes by comparing TCR nucleotide sequences with IMGT/GENE-DB human TR gene sequences. In a later analysis, CDR3 sequences and most-parsimonious VDJ recombination scenarios were assigned using the TCRdist pipeline. In a later analysis, each TCR beta chain was defined by its CDR3 amino acid sequence together with its V-gene family, and reads without a unique V-gene family were excluded. As a way to deal with suspected cross-contamination and a sequencing artifact, a later analysis dropped approximately 590 nucleotide sequences that were highly shared and had low generation probability. A later analysis calculated a clonal expansion index for each public chain from normalized within-repertoire ranks of inferred template counts. Generation probabilities in a later analysis came from a VDJ recombination model fitted to out-of-frame rearrangements, and those results were checked against IGoR. In a later analysis, hypergeometric tests were used to score TCR-TCR, TCR-HLA and TCR-CMV co-occurrence, with a repertoire-size bias correction applied to TCR pairs. A later analysis estimated false discovery rates by permuting HLA or CMV assignments 20 times. A later analysis grouped co-occurring TCRs with DBSCAN, adding TCRdist sequence similarity when clustering within HLA-allele-positive subsets. Repertoires with fewer than 30,000 or more than 120,000 public chains were left out of co-occurrence clustering, as were five repertoires with anomalous nucleotide sharing. TCRdb holds this immuneACCESS table with in-frame rearrangements only. Some clones are missing; in checked studies, unresolved V genes explain under half, and the rest has no known cause. Clone size and V and J calls were adopted from that table, with D and trimming inferred from the DNA. The sample includes about 130,000 clones, with around 78% observed a single time. The biggest ten clones account for less than 2% of the sample.

Including cysteine and phenylalanine, the CDR3 has 16 amino acids. Solely the CDR3 DNA is kept, with 48 bases framed from the first base. The V end gives up 1 base and the J end 8 bases, leaving 8 bases in the junction not matched to a gene. CDR1 and CDR2 are read off the germline V gene (reference sequence) as LNHDA and SQIVND. The data were obtained in a study of cytomegalovirus exposure and HLA in healthy donors (dated by TCRdb to the late 2010s). With respect to the entire study: An earlier analysis of some 600 of the donors reported 276 Gb of sequence data and around 100 million unique TCR beta sequences obtained from about 180 million T cells. Donor age, sex, ethnicity and CMV serostatus were collected together with the repertoire data. Rather than using new phenotypic data, the later analysis identified candidate immune exposures from TCR beta sequences and from how often those sequences occurred across donors. To decide whether each TCR beta V gene segment behaved as functional or pseudogenic, an earlier analysis of several hundred of the donors relied on high-throughput TCR beta sequencing. In a later genetic analysis, genome-wide SNP genotypes for 398 of the 666 donors were used, and that subset was treated as a discovery cohort. HLA typing covered class I and class II loci at four-digit resolution. A later analysis re-analyzed previously published TCR beta repertoires from several hundred donors and added high-resolution HLA genotyping to study TCR occurrence patterns. In addition to the first cohort of about 650 subjects, a separate validation cohort of about 120 different subjects was used. The study used immunosequencing to profile the T cell repertoires of several hundred subjects and linked those repertoires to cytomegalovirus serostatus. An early release covering around 630 HLA-typed donors comprised about 300 gigabases of sequencing data and roughly 86 million unique TCR sequences. All discovery cohort repertoires had been generated using a single sequencing platform. Among under 450 genotyped donors of the cohort, an average of 235,054 unique TCR beta nucleotide sequences were sequenced per donor, roughly 20% of them non-productive. Among the approximately 400 genotyped donors, around 81% belonged to the genetic ancestry cluster associated with self-reported Caucasian donors. To predict cytomegalovirus infection status, the study combined high-throughput TCR immunosequencing, statistical association of individual TCRs with disease status, and machine learning. A handful of DR-DQ haplotypes were handled as single units for association and clustering because linkage in the cohort was strong. The study was designed to test whether signatures of past pathogen exposure could be identified by cataloging public T cell receptors. Typing coverage varied by locus: 629-630 donors for A, B, C, DRB1 and DQB1; more than 500 for DQA1; over 600 for DPA1; approximately 450 for DPB1. Paper-wide results and their limitations: A few of the identified cytomegalovirus-associated TCR beta chains were confirmed in vitro to be specific for cytomegalovirus antigens. When HLA alleles, especially DR and DQ, strongly co-occurred, attributing TCR associations to individual alleles was difficult. The authors suggested that the approach could potentially be generalized to other disease states and immunological phenotypes. Roughly uniform sequencing depth across donors was assumed in presence/absence analyses, although this assumption may not hold. Because HLA typing was missing for some donors at each locus, association tests included only the typed subset. A further reported finding was that TCR beta sequences accurately predicted the HLA-A and HLA-B alleles for most subjects in the first cohort. In a later genetic analysis, fewer N-insertions in productive TCRs were reported among donors in an Asian-associated ancestry cluster than the approximately 670-donor mean. Because counts were too low, roughly 16 rarely observed V segments, including chromosome 9 orphons, were excluded from the earlier analysis of 587 of the donors. For the cohort, immune exposure information was limited to CMV serostatus. In a later analysis, around 15,000 TCR beta sequences were associated with specific HLA alleles at a false discovery rate of 0.05. In an earlier analysis of more than 500 of the donors, most TCR beta V segments appeared in productive rearrangements about 87% or about 30% of the time, broadly matching IMGT annotations. Compared with equally common non-associated chains, HLA-associated TCR beta chains in a later analysis were more clonally expanded and had lower generation probabilities. In the study, approximately 150 TCR beta chains were listed as associated with cytomegalovirus. While some public TCRs were present in many individuals, most TCR sequences turned up only very rarely across donors. A cluster of highly shared sequence variants was judged likely to represent a technical artifact of the sequencing pipeline. In a later analysis, the rate of TCR association differed among HLA loci, with DRB1 alleles having the most associated TCRs and HLA-C alleles having the fewest. In a later genetic analysis, a missense DCLRE1C variant was associated with V-gene and J-gene trimming of TCR beta chains, and the association was replicated in an independent cohort. Several of the top co-occurrence clusters appeared to be linked to parvovirus B19, influenza, CMV and Epstein-Barr virus, according to a later analysis. A later analysis found that most CMV-associated TCR beta chains appeared HLA-restricted, with HLA associations seemingly driven largely by CMV exposure. Cytomegalovirus status was reported to be diagnosed by the classifier with high specificity and sensitivity in both the original and validation cohorts. In this cohort, only TCR beta chains were sequenced, and detectable features were limited by the absence of alpha or paired-chain data. Linkage disequilibrium might explain the correlated functional status among segregating V segments, but an unknown experimental factor could not be ruled out. Because the 87-base-pair reads could not distinguish some IMGT-functional V segments, including TRBV6-2 and TRBV6-3, those segments were excluded.

The cohort was made up of 650 to 700 healthy bone marrow donors. At the time of sampling, all cohort members were nominally healthy, though unrecorded immune exposures were likely present. The donor tested CMV seronegative and was one of the 352 seronegative cohort members. Every donor gave a peripheral blood sample, and the peripheral blood mononuclear cells from that sample were used for TCR beta sequencing. The Qiagen DNeasy Blood Extraction Kit was used to extract genomic DNA from the blood cell samples. The source is a man between 40 and 49 years old in good health and CMV-seronegative. In this chain, TRBV19 is recombined with TRBJ2-1; 10 bases in the junction line up with TRBD1. The sample was PBMCs. The CDR3 in this case is CASSIGTGGRVYEQFF. The nucleotides are TGTGCCAGTAGTATAGGGACAGGGGGTCGTGTGTATGAGCAGTTCTTC.